This TCR beta chain appears in the sequencing data of a study of beta chain features in type 1 diabetes. Each of the CD4+ naive, central memory, regulatory and stem cell-like memory populations was sorted via CD45RO/CCR7/CD25/CD127/CD95/CD27. The investigators reverse transcribed all of the isolated RNA, so they sequenced expressed TCRB transcripts. Only in-frame clones appear in the TCRdb table, and some are missing; sequencing was by immunoSEQ multiplex PCR. The sample includes 150,000 to 200,000 clones, 6.5% to 10% of them seen just once. The germline V gene encodes CDR1 SGDLS and CDR2 YYNGEE. Trimming cost V 3 bases and J 1 base, with 8 bases left between them. The CDR3 runs 14 residues. A remark on this clone: As yet, its antigen is unknown.

General study points: Insertion counts at VDJ junctions were lower in type 1 diabetes patients, who also showed more deletions there. In all four CD4+ subsets, TCRB CDR3 length was significantly, moderately reduced in type 1 diabetes.

Sequenced input: central memory CD4+ T cells from blood. The clonotype originates from a young woman with type 1 diabetes. This chain uses TRBV9 with TRBJ2-4; D is ambiguous. This chain's CDR3 is CASSGQYAKNIQYF. The CDR3 nucleotides read TGTGCCAGCAGCGGCCAGTACGCCAAAAACATTCAGTACTTC.